This TCR beta chain was documented in a study of blood T cell repertoires in COVID-19. Study summary: The samples span acute and convalescent COVID-19 from the United States, Italy and Spain.

In Seattle, patients joined the study during active infection and were tracked longitudinally. In the original analysis: Amplifying reference gene primers gave estimates of nucleated cell counts. Sequencing was performed with immunoSEQ multiplex PCR; in TCRdb, only in-frame clones are kept and a portion is missing. The DNA was the basis for D and trimming; V, J and clone size are from that table. Of under 550,000 clones in the sample, about 90% were seen once. The CDR3 totals 14 residues. Trimming shortened V by 6 bases and J by 4 bases, and 13 bases separated the two germline ends. In germline, CDR1 is SEHNR, CDR2 FQNEAQ (reference sequence).

The chain couples TRBV7-9 to TRBJ1-3; the D is unclear. Sequencing input: peripheral blood. The clonotype originates from a man between 18 and 29 years old with COVID-19, enrolled during active disease. CDR3 in amino acids: CASRRAITGNTIYF. CDR3 DNA: TGTGCCAGCAGACGCGCGATAACCGGAAACACCATATATTTT.